One sample yielded the 11 T cell receptor beta chains listed below, sequenced in a study of blood T cell repertoires in COVID-19. The data were produced by immunoSEQ multiplex PCR, yet TCRdb's version contains in-frame clones alone and is incomplete. The sample lists tens of thousands of clones; over 85% were seen once. Sequencing was performed on peripheral blood. The receptor source for this set is a man aged 60 to 69 with acute or convalescent COVID-19.

The V call is TRBV5-1, the J call TRBJ1-6, with TRBD1 identical over 9 bases. There are 14 residues in the CDR3. CDR1 is SGHRS, CDR2 YFSETQ, per germline. V dropped 5 bases and J dropped 6; count of bases not matched to a gene: 3. This CDR3 reads CASRPGQGNSPLHF. The CDR3 coding sequence is TGCGCCAGCAGGCCGGGACAGGGTAATTCACCCCTCCACTTT.

This chain uses TRBV18 with TRBJ1-5, with 9 nucleotides matching TRBD1. Germline values: CDR1 KGHSH, CDR2 LQKENI. Trimming took 6 bases from V and 7 from J; bases not matched to a gene: 13. The CDR3 extends over 16 amino acids. CDR3 DNA: TGTGCCAGCTCTCCGAAACCACAGGGGGCTCTACAGCCCCAGCATTTT. Its protein product is CASSPKPQGALQPQHF.

The chain combines TRBV5-3 with TRBJ2-7, with 10 bases aligning to TRBD2. TRBV5-3 is marked as an open reading frame, function uncertain. V gave up 4 bases and J gave up 3 bases; unmatched junction bases: 7. The CDR3 runs to 15 residues. For the CDR3, the DNA is TGTGCCAGAAGCGTGGGACTAGCGAGCTACTACGAGCAGTACTTC. Residues: CARSVGLASYYEQYF.

This rearrangement joins TRBV18 to TRBJ1-2, with TRBD1 matching over 7 bases. Trimming cost V 4 bases and J 3 bases; bases outside gene matches: 8. Germline V gene lookup returns CDR1 KGHSH and CDR2 LQKENI. The length of the CDR3 is 15 residues. The CDR3 DNA follows: TGTGCCAGCTCACGACAGGGTTGGAGTGACTATGGCTACACCTTC. This encodes CASSRQGWSDYGYTF.

The chain has TRBV6-6 and TRBJ1-1; weak D call: TRBD1 (6 bases). The CDR3 is 14 amino acids. Per the germline V gene, CDR1 is MNHNY and CDR2 is SVGAGI (reference sequence). Between the trimmed V and J ends, which lost 6 bases and 4 bases, there was a span of 15 bases. The CDR3, as DNA: TGTGCCAGCAGATTACAGGGTTCCGTCACTGAAGCTTTCTTT. It translates to CASRLQGSVTEAFF.

The chain couples TRBV7-8 to TRBJ2-3; TRBD2 agrees at 15 bases. CDR3 length: 19 residues. Germline lookup yields CDR1 SGHVS and CDR2 FQNEAQ. V lost 4 bases to trimming and J lost 0 bases; unmatched junction nucleotides: 8. This CDR3 reads CASSSAGTSGGTSTDTQYF. CDR3 DNA: TGTGCCAGCAGCTCCGCGGGGACTAGCGGGGGGACTAGCACAGATACGCAGTATTTT.

CDR3 DNA: TGTGCCAGCAGTTTGCCCACAGGGGCTGGAAACACCATATATTTT. Protein sequence: CASSLPTGAGNTIYF. The rearrangement joins TRBV28 to TRBJ1-3, with 7 bases identical to TRBD1. V lost 3 bases, J lost 2 bases, and 4 bases stayed unmatched. Germline V gene data show CDR1 as MDHEN and CDR2 as SYDVKM. The CDR3 is 15 amino acids.

The genes are TRBV19 and TRBJ2-3; 8 bases are shared with TRBD1. Unmatched junction bases numbered 7, after V lost 5 bases and J lost 0 bases. CDR1 is LNHDA and CDR2 is SQIVND in the germline V gene (reference sequence). The CDR3 is made up of 16 amino acids. For the CDR3, the DNA is TGTGCCAGTAGTGGCGACTGGGACAGGAGCACAGATACGCAGTATTTT. Its translation is CASSGDWDRSTDTQYF.

V usage is TRBV5-1 and J usage is TRBJ2-5; the D gene is possibly TRBD2 (5 bases). CDR1 and CDR2 from the germline V gene are SGHRS and YFSETQ. The V end was cut by 4 bases, the J end by 2 bases, with 12 bases between. CDR3 length: 14 amino acids. DNA of the CDR3: TGCGCCAGCAGCAAGGAGGCCAGTCAAGAGACCCAGTACTTC. Translating it yields CASSKEASQETQYF.

The chain employs TRBV6-5 and TRBJ1-1; D ambiguous. The V gene lost 2 bases and the J gene lost 1 base, with 5 bases spanning the gap. The CDR3 is 13 amino acids. Germline loops: CDR1 MNHEY, CDR2 SVGAGI. CDR3 amino acids: CASSYGRNTEAFF. In nucleotides, the CDR3 is TGTGCCAGCAGTTACGGGCGGAACACTGAAGCTTTCTTT.

The chain has TRBV4-1 and TRBJ1-2, with D possibly matching TRBD1 (5 bases). The V gene's germline CDR1 is MGHRA and CDR2 YSYEKL. The CDR3 length is 16 residues. The germline V and J ends were trimmed by 5 bases and 4 bases, with 20 bases remaining between them. The CDR3 DNA reads as TGCGCCAGCAGCACCACCGGGGGGGTAGGAAGCTATGGCTACACCTTC. This sequence encodes CASSTTGGVGSYGYTF.